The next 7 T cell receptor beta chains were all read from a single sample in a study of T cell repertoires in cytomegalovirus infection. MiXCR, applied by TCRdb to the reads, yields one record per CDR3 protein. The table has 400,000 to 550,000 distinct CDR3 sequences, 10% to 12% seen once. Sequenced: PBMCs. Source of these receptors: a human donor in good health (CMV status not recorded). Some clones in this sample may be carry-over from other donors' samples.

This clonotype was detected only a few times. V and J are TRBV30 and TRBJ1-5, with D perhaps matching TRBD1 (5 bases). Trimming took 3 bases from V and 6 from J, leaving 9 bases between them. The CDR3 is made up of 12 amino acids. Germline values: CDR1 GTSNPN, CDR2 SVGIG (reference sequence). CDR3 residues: CAWSREGQPQHF. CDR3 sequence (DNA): TGTGCCTGGAGCAGGGAGGGTCAGCCCCAGCATTTT.

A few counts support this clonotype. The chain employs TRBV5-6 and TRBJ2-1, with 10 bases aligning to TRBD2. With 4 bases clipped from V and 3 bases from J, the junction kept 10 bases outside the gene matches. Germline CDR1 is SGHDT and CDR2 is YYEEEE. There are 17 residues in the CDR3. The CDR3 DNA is TGTGCCAGCAGCGTCCTAGCGGGAGCTAAGAACTACAATGAGCAGTTCTTC. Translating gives CASSVLAGAKNYNEQFF.

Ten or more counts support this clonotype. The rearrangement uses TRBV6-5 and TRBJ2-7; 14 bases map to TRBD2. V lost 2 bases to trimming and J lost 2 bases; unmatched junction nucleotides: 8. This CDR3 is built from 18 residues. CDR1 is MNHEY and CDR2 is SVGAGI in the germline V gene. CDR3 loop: CASSYEGTSGSFAYEQYF. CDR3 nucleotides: TGTGCCAGCAGTTACGAAGGGACTAGCGGGAGTTTCGCCTACGAGCAGTACTTC.

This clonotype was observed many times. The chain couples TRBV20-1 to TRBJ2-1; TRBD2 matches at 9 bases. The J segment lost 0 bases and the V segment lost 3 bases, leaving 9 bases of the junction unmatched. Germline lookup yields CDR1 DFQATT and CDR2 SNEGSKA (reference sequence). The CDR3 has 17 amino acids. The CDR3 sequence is CSARALAGYSSYNEQFF. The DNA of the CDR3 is TGCAGTGCTAGGGCCCTAGCGGGGTACAGCTCCTACAATGAGCAGTTCTTC.

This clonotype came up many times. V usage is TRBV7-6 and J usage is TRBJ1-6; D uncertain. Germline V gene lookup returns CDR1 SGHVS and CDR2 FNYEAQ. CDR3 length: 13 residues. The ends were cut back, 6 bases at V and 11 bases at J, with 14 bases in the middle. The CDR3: CASSLWAEAPLHF. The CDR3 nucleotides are TGTGCCAGCAGTCTATGGGCAGAAGCACCCCTCCACTTT. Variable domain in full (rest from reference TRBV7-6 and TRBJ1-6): GAGVSQSPRYKVTKRGQDVALRCDPISGHVSLYWYRQALGQGPEFLTYFNYEAQQDKSGLPNDRFSAERPEGSISTLTIQRTEQRDSAMYRCASSLWAEAPLHFGNGTRLTVT.

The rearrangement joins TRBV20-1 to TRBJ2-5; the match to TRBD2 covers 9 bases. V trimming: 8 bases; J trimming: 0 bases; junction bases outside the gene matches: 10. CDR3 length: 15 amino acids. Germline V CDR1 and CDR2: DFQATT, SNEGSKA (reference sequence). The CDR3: CSTSLLAGYQETQYF. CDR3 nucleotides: TGCAGTACGTCCCTGCTAGCGGGGTACCAAGAGACCCAGTACTTC.

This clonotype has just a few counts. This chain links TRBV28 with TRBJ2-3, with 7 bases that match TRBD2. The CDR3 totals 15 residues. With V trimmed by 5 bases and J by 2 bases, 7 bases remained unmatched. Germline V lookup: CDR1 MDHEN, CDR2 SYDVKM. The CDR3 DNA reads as TGTGCCAGCAGTAGCGGGAACCCACTCACAGATACGCAGTATTTT. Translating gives CASSSGNPLTDTQYF. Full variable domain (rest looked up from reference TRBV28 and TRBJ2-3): DVKVTQSSRYLVKRTGEKVFLECVQDMDHENMFWYRQDPGLGLRLIYFSYDVKMKEKGDIPEGYSVSREKKERFSLILESASTNQTSMYLCASSSGNPLTDTQYFGPGTRLTVL.